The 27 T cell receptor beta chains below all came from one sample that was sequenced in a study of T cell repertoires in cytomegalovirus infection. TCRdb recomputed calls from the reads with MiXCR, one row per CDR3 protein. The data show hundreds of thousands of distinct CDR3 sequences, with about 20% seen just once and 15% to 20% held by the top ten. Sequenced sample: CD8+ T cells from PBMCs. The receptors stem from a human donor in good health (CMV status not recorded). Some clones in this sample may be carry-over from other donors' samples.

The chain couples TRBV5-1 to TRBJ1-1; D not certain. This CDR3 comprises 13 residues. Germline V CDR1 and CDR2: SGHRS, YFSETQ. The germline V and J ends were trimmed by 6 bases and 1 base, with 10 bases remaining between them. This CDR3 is CASIAVGNTEAFF. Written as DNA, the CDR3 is TGCGCCAGCATCGCAGTAGGGAACACTGAAGCTTTCTTT.

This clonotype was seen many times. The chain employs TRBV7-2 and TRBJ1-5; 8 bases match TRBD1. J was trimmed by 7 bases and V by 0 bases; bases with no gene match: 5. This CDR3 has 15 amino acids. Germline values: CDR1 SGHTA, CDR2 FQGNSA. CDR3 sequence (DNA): TGTGCCAGCAGCTTAGCCAGGGGGCCATCGCAGCCCCAGCATTTT. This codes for CASSLARGPSQPQHF. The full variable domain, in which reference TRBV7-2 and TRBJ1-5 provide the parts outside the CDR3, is GAGVSQSPSNKVTEKGKDVELRCDPISGHTALYWYRQSLGQGLEFLIYFQGNSAPDKSGLPSDRFSAERTGGSVSTLTIQRTQQEDSAVYLCASSLARGPSQPQHFGDGTRLSIL.

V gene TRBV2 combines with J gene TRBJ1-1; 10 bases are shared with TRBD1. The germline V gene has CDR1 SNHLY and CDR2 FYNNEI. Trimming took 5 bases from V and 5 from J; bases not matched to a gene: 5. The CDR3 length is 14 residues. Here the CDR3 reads CASSQTGGKTEAFF. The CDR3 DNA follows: TGTGCCAGCAGTCAGACAGGGGGCAAGACTGAAGCTTTCTTT.

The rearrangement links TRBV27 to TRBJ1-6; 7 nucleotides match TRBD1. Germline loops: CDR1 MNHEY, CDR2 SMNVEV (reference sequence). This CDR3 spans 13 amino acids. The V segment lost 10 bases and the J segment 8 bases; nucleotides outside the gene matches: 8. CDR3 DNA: TGTGCCACGGCGGTCAGGGGGGATTCACCCCTCCACTTT. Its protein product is CATAVRGDSPLHF.

The CDR3 DNA reads as TGTGCCAGCAGTTTAGTTCGAGCGGGCAGCACAGATACGCAGTATTTT. This encodes CASSLVRAGSTDTQYF. The gene calls are TRBV27 and TRBJ2-3; possibly TRBD2 for D (6 bases). The CDR3 extends over 16 amino acids. V dropped 2 bases and J dropped 0 bases, with 12 bases sitting between them. CDR1 is MNHEY and CDR2 is SMNVEV in the germline V gene (reference sequence).

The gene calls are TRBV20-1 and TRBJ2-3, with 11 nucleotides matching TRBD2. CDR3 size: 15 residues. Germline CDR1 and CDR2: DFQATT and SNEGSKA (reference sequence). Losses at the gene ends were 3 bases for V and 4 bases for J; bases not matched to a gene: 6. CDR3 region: CSARELAGVSDTQYF. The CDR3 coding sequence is TGCAGTGCTAGGGAACTAGCGGGGGTCTCAGATACGCAGTATTTT.

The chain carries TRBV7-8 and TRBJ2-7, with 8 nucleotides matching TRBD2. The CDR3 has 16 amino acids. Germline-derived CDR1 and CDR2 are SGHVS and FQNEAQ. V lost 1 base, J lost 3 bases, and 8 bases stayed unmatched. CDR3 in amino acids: CASSLEGGGPNYEQYF. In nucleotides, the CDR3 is TGTGCCAGCAGCTTAGAAGGCGGGGGGCCCAACTACGAGCAGTACTTC.

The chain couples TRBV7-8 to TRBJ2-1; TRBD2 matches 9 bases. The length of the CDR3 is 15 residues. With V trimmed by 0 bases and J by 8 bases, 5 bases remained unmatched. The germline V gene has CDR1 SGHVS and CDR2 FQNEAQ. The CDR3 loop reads CASSLAPGTSHEQFF. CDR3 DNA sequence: TGTGCCAGCAGCTTAGCGCCGGGGACTAGCCATGAGCAGTTCTTC.

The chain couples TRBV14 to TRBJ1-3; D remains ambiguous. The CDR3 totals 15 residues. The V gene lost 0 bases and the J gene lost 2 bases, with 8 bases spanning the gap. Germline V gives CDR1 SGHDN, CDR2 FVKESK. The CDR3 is CASSQDPTTGNTIYF. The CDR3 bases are TGTGCCAGCAGCCAAGATCCGACTACTGGAAACACCATATATTTT.

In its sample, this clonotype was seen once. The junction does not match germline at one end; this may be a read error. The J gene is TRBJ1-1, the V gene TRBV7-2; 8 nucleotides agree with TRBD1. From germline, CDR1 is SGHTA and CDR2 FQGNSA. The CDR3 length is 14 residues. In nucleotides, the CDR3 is TGTGTCAGCAGCCCAGCGGGGGACAGGACTGAAGCTTTCTTT. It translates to CVSSPAGDRTEAFF.

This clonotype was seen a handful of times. CDR3 protein: CASSLGQNQETQYF. The DNA for the CDR3 is TGTGCCAGCAGCTTGGGCCAAAATCAAGAGACCCAGTACTTC. This sequence joins TRBV5-5 and TRBJ2-5, with unresolved D. This CDR3 has 14 residues. Germline values: CDR1 SGHKS, CDR2 YYEKEE (reference sequence). V lost 0 bases and J lost 2, with 8 bases in between.

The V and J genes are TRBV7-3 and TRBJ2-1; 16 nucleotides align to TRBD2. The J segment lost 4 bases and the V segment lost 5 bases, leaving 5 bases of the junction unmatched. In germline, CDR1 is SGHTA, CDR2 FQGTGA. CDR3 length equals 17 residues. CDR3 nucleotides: TGTGCCAGCAGCCTGGGGACTAGCGGGGGGGTATACAATGAGCAGTTCTTC. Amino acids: CASSLGTSGGVYNEQFF.

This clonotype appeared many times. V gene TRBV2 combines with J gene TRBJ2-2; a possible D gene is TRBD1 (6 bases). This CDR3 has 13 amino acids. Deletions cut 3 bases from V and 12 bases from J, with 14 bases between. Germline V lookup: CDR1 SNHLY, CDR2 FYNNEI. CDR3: CASSEASGTQLFF. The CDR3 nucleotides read TGTGCCAGCAGTGAGGCTTCGGGGACACAGCTGTTTTTT. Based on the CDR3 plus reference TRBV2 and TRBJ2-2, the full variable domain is EPEVTQTPSHQVTQMGQEVILRCVPISNHLYFYWYRQILGQKVEFLVSFYNNEISEKSEIFDDQFSVERPDGSNFTLKIRSTKLEDSAMYFCASSEASGTQLFFGEGSRLTVL.

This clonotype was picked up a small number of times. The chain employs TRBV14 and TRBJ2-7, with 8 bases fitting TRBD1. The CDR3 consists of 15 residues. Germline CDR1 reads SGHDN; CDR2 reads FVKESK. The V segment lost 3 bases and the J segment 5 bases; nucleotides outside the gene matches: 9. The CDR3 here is CASSQPWTGMHEQYF. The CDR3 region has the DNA TGTGCCAGCAGCCAGCCCTGGACAGGGATGCACGAGCAGTACTTC.

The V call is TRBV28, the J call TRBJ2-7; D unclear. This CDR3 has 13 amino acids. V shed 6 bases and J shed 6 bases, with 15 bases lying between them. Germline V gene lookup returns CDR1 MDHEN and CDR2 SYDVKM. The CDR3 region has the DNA TGTGCCAGCAGCCCGGCACTGACCCTCGAGCAGTACTTC. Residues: CASSPALTLEQYF.

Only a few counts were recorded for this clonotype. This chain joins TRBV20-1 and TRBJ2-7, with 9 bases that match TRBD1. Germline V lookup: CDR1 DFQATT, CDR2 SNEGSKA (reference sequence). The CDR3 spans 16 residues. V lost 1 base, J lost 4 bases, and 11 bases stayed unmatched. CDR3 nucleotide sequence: TGCAGTGCTAGAGTGAGGGACAGGGTCTCGTTGTACGAGCAGTACTTC. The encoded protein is CSARVRDRVSLYEQYF.

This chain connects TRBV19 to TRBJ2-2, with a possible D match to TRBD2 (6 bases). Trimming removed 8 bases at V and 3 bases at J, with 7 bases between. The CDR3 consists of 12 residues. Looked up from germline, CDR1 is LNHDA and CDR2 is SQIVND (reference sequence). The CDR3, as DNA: TGTGCCAGTTGGGAGGACACCGGGGAGCTGTTTTTT. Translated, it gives CASWEDTGELFF.

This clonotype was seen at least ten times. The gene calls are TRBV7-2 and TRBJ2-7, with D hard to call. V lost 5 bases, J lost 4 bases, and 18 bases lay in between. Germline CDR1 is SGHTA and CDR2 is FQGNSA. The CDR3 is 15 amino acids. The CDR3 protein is CASSIGGLGIYEQYF. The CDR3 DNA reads TGTGCCAGCAGCATTGGTGGTCTAGGGATATACGAGCAGTACTTC.

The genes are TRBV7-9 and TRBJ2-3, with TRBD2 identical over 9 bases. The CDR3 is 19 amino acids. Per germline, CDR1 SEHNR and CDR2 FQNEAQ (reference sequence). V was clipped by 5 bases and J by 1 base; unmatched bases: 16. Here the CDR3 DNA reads TGTGCCAGCAGCCTCCCGATTAGCGGGGGACGGACCTGCACAGATACGCAGTATTTT. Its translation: CASSLPISGGRTCTDTQYF.

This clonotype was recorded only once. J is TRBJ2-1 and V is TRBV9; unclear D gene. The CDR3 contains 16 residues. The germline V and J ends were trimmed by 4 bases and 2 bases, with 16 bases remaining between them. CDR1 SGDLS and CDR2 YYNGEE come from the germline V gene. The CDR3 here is CASSFHTIMAYNEQFF. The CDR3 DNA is TGTGCCAGCAGCTTCCACACCATCATGGCCTACAATGAGCAGTTCTTC.

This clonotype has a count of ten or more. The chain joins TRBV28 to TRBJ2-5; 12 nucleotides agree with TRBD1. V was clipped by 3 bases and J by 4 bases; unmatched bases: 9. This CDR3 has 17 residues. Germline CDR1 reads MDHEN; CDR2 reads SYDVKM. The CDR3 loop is CASSFLGQGALGETQYF. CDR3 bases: TGTGCCAGCAGTTTCTTGGGACAGGGGGCCTTGGGAGAGACCCAGTACTTC.

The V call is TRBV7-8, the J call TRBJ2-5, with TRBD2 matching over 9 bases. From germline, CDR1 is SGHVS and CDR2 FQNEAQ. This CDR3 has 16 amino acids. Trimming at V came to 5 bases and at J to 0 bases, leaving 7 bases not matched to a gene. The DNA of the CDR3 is TGTGCCAGCAGCCTGGGGCTAGCGGGGAACCAAGAGACCCAGTACTTC. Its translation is CASSLGLAGNQETQYF.

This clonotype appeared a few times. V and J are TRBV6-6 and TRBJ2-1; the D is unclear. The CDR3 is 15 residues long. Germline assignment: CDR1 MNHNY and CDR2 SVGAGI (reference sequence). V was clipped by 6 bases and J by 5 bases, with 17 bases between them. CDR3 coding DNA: TGTGCCAGCAGGGTCTCGGTAACTCTAAACAATGAGCAGTTCTTC. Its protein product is CASRVSVTLNNEQFF.

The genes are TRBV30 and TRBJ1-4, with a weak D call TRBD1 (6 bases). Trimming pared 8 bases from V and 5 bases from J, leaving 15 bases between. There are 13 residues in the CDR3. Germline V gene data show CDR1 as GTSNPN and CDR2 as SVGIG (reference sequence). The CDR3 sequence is CAQTKGGNEKLFF. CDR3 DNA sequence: TGTGCCCAAACTAAAGGGGGAAATGAAAAACTGTTTTTT. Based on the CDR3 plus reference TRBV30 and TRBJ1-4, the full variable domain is SQTIHQWPATLVQPVGSPLSLECTVEGTSNPNLYWYRQAAGRGLQLLFYSVGIGQISSEVPQNLSASRPQDRQFILSSKKLLLSDSGFYLCAQTKGGNEKLFFGSGTQLSVL.

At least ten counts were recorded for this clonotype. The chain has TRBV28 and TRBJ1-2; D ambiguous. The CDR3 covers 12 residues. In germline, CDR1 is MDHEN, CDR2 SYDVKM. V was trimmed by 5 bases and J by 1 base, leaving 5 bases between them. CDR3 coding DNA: TGTGCCAGCAGTCTCGGTAACTATGGCTACACCTTC. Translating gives CASSLGNYGYTF.

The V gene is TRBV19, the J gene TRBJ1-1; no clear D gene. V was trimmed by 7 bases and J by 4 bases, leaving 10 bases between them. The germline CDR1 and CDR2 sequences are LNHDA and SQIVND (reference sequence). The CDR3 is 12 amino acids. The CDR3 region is CASTLGGTEAFF. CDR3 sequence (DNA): TGTGCCAGTACCTTGGGTGGCACTGAAGCTTTCTTT. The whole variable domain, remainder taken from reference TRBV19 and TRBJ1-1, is DGGITQSPKYLFRKEGQNVTLSCEQNLNHDAMYWYRQDPGQGLRLIYYSQIVNDFQKGDIAEGYSVSREKKESFPLTVTSAQKNPTAFYLCASTLGGTEAFFGQGTRLTVV.

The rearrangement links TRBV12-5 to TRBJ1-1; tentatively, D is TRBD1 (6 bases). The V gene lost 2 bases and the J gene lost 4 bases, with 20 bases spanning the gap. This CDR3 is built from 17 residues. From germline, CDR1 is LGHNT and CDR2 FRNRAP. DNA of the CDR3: TGTGCTAGTGGTTTGATCTACAGGGAAGAGGGTGGCACTGAAGCTTTCTTT. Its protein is CASGLIYREEGGTEAFF.